The 17 T cell receptor beta chains below were found in one sample sequenced in a study of blood T cell repertoires in COVID-19. The table came from immunoSEQ multiplex PCR; TCRdb's copy has only in-frame clones and leaves some out. The sample records about 180,000 clones, 80% to 85% being singletons. Sample: peripheral blood. The receptors were gathered from a woman of 80 years or more with COVID-19, enrolled during active disease.

The chain links TRBV6-5 to TRBJ2-3, with a tentative D call TRBD1 (6 bases). The CDR3 extends over 15 amino acids. The V end was cut by 6 bases, the J end by 7 bases, with 20 bases between. Germline assignment: CDR1 MNHEY and CDR2 SVGAGI. CDR3 loop: CASSFDRPGPNTQYF. CDR3 DNA: TGTGCCAGCAGCTTCGACAGGCCCGGGCCAAATACGCAGTATTTT.

This chain joins TRBV19 and TRBJ1-5; D is perhaps TRBD1 (6 bases). Trimming left V 1 base short and J 3 bases short, with 16 bases between. CDR1 and CDR2 from the germline V gene are LNHDA and SQIVND (reference sequence). This CDR3 is built from 17 residues. DNA for the CDR3: TGTGCCAGTAGTATAGTGGCGTTGGGGGCCCCCAATCAGCCCCAGCATTTT. Translated: CASSIVALGAPNQPQHF.

The rearrangement links TRBV9 to TRBJ2-3; 8 bases align to TRBD2. CDR3 length: 14 residues. Germline V lookup: CDR1 SGDLS, CDR2 YYNGEE. V was clipped by 3 bases and J by 0 bases; unmatched bases: 0. CDR3 sequence: CASSASGSTDTQYF. The CDR3 DNA reads TGTGCCAGCAGCGCTAGCGGGAGCACAGATACGCAGTATTTT.

This clone is a singleton in its sample. This chain links TRBV11-3 with TRBJ2-3; 10 nucleotides match TRBD2. CDR1 is SGHNT, CDR2 YENEEA, per germline. The CDR3 contains 16 residues. The V gene end was trimmed by 5 bases and the J gene end by 0 bases; junction bases not matched to a gene: 5. CDR3 amino acids: CASSPTSGVSTDTQYF. For the CDR3, the DNA is TGTGCCAGCAGCCCCACTAGCGGGGTCAGCACAGATACGCAGTATTTT.

The chain employs TRBV4-3 and TRBJ2-7, with TRBD2 matching 10 bases. V was clipped by 0 bases and J by 7 bases; unmatched bases: 6. Per the germline V gene, CDR1 is LGHNA and CDR2 is YSLEER. The CDR3 spans 15 residues. The chain's CDR3 is CASSQDASGGREQYF. DNA for the CDR3: TGCGCCAGCAGCCAAGATGCTAGCGGGGGACGGGAGCAGTACTTC.

This chain links TRBV9 with TRBJ2-3, with 7 positions matching TRBD2. Germline assignment: CDR1 SGDLS and CDR2 YYNGEE. With V trimmed by 4 bases and J by 2 bases, 7 bases remained unmatched. CDR3 length: 15 amino acids. The CDR3 loop reads CASSPERGYTDTQYF. The DNA of the CDR3 is TGTGCCAGCAGCCCTGAGCGGGGTTACACAGATACGCAGTATTTT.

The chain has TRBV30 and TRBJ1-2; TRBD1 is a possible D gene (6 bases). The CDR3 extends over 16 amino acids. CDR1 and CDR2 (germline): GTSNPN, SVGIG (reference sequence). Trimming removed 0 bases at V and 7 bases at J, with 21 bases between. This CDR3 reads CAWSVGLGGQQVGYTF. CDR3 nucleotides: TGTGCCTGGAGTGTAGGGCTAGGCGGACAGCAGGTTGGCTACACCTTC.

The V call is TRBV5-1, the J call TRBJ2-3; D perhaps matches TRBD2 (5 bases). V was trimmed by 0 bases and J by 0 bases, leaving 14 bases between them. This CDR3 is 17 amino acids long. Germline V lookup: CDR1 SGHRS, CDR2 YFSETQ. The CDR3: CASSLGVLATSTDTQYF. In nucleotides, the CDR3 is TGCGCCAGCAGCTTGGGGGTTCTAGCTACTAGCACAGATACGCAGTATTTT.

This chain links TRBV5-1 with TRBJ1-4, with TRBD1 as a possible D gene (6 bases). V gave up 3 bases and J gave up 7 bases, with 13 bases separating them. The CDR3 covers 14 residues. Germline lookup yields CDR1 SGHRS and CDR2 YFSETQ. This CDR3 reads CASSSQGPSEKLFF. The CDR3 DNA sequence: TGCGCCAGCAGCTCACAGGGCCCTAGTGAAAAACTGTTTTTT.

The J gene is TRBJ2-2, the V gene TRBV5-4; perhaps TRBD1 as D (5 bases). V lost 0 bases and J 3 bases, leaving 12 bases between the germline ends. The CDR3 has 16 amino acids. Germline V CDR1 and CDR2: SGHNT, YYREEE (reference sequence). Here the CDR3 reads CASSLVPGLDTGELFF. DNA of the CDR3: TGTGCCAGCAGCTTGGTGCCAGGGCTGGACACCGGGGAGCTGTTTTTT.

The CDR3 DNA reads TGTGCCAGCAGCCGCGGCCTCCCGAACACCGGGGAGCTGTTTTTT. Its protein is CASSRGLPNTGELFF. This sequence joins TRBV28 and TRBJ2-2; D unclear. The CDR3 has 15 amino acids. The germline V gene has CDR1 MDHEN and CDR2 SYDVKM. V lost 6 bases and J lost 0, with 11 bases in between.

Ten or more counts support this clone. The chain uses TRBV6-5 and TRBJ1-1, with D possibly matching TRBD1 (6 bases). V lost 6 bases and J lost 0, with 14 bases in between. The CDR3 sequence is 15 residues long. The germline V gene has CDR1 MNHEY and CDR2 SVGAGI. This CDR3 reads CASRGAGVMNTEAFF. The CDR3 DNA sequence: TGTGCCAGCAGGGGGGCCGGTGTAATGAACACTGAAGCTTTCTTT.

This clone showed up just once. The rearrangement uses TRBV14 and TRBJ2-5; 11 nucleotides agree with TRBD1. The CDR3 extends over 14 amino acids. Trimming took 8 bases from V and 7 from J; bases not matched to a gene: 9. The germline V gene has CDR1 SGHDN and CDR2 FVKESK. The DNA of the CDR3 is TGTGCCAGCTCCCGGGACAGGGGGTTTGGGACCCAGTACTTC. Translation: CASSRDRGFGTQYF.

V and J are TRBV29-1 and TRBJ2-7; D perhaps matches TRBD2 (6 bases). V gave up 4 bases and J gave up 3 bases, with 10 bases separating them. CDR3 length: 12 amino acids. Germline lookup yields CDR1 SQVTM and CDR2 ANQGSEA. The CDR3 DNA reads as TGCAGCGTTGTTTCGGGGGTCTACGAGCAGTACTTC. Its protein product is CSVVSGVYEQYF.

The gene calls are TRBV18 and TRBJ2-5; tentative D call: TRBD2 (5 bases). Trimming shortened V by 3 bases and J by 5 bases, and 13 bases separated the two germline ends. The germline CDR1 and CDR2 sequences are KGHSH and LQKENI. This CDR3 has 14 residues. The CDR3 loop reads CASSPEGLRETQYF. The CDR3 DNA is TGTGCCAGCTCACCCGAGGGTTTGAGGGAGACCCAGTACTTC.

The DNA of the CDR3 is TGTGCCAGCACTCTCCAAGGGGTACGGTACGAGCAGTACTTC. Translation: CASTLQGVRYEQYF. The chain carries TRBV27 and TRBJ2-7; D perhaps matches TRBD1 (5 bases). CDR1 MNHEY and CDR2 SMNVEV come from the germline V gene (reference sequence). The CDR3 has 14 amino acids. V lost 7 bases, J lost 4 bases, and 17 bases lay in between.

The V call is TRBV19, the J call TRBJ1-2; TRBD1 matches 9 bases. The CDR3 is 17 amino acids. Trimming took 3 bases from V and 2 from J; bases not matched to a gene: 10. The germline gives CDR1 LNHDA, CDR2 SQIVND (reference sequence). The CDR3 DNA sequence: TGTGCCAGTAGTATTGCGGACAGGGGACACGGAAACTATGGCTACACCTTC. Translating gives CASSIADRGHGNYGYTF.